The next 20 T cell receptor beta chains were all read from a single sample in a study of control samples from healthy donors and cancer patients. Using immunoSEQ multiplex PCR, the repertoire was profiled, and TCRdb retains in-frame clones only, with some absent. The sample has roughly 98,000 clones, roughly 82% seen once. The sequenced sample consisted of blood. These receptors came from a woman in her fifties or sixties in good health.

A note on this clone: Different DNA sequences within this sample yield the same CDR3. The CDR3 is CASSSTSGIYEQYF. The CDR3 nucleotides are TGTGCCAGCAGCTCGACTAGCGGAATCTACGAGCAGTACTTC. The genes are TRBV7-9 and TRBJ2-7; 9 positions agree with TRBD2. In germline, CDR1 is SEHNR, CDR2 FQNEAQ (reference sequence). There are 14 residues in the CDR3. V dropped 4 bases and J dropped 3; count of bases not matched to a gene: 4.

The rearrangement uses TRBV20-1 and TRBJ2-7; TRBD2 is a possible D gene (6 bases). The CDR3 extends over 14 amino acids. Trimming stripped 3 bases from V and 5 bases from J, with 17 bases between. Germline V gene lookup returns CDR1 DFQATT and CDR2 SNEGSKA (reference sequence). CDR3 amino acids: CSASMAGTFHEQYF. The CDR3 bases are TGCAGTGCTAGTATGGCGGGAACGTTCCACGAGCAGTACTTC.

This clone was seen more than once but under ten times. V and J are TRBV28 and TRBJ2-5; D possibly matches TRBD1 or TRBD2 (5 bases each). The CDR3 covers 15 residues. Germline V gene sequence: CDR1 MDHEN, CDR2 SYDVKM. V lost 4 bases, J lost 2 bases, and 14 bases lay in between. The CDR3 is CASSSAGTKQETQYF. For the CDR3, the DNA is TGTGCCAGCAGTTCCGCCGGGACCAAACAAGAGACCCAGTACTTC.

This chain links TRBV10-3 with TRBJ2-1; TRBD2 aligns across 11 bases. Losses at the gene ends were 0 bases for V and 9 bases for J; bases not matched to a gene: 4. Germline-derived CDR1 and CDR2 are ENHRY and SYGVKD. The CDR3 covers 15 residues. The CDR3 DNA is TGTGCCATCAGTGAGTCACTAGCGGGAGAGATTGAGCAGTTCTTC. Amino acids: CAISESLAGEIEQFF.

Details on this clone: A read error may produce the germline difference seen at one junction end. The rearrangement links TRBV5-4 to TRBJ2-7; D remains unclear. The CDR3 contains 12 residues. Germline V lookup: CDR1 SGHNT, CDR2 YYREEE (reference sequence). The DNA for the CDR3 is TGTGCCAGCAGCTTGGCTGGGTCCCTCCCCAACTTC. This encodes CASSLAGSLPNF.

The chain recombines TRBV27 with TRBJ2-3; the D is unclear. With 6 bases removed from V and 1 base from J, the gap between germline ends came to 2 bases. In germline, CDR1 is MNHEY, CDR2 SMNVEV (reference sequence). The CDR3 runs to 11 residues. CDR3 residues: CASSRTDTQYF. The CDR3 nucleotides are TGTGCCAGCAGCCGCACAGATACGCAGTATTTT.

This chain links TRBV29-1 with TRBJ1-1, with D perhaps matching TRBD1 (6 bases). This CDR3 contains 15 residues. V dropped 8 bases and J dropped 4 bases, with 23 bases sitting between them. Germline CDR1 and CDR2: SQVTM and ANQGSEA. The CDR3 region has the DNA TGCAGCACCCGGGAAGTACAGGGTGGGGGCACTGAAGCTTTCTTT. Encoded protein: CSTREVQGGGTEAFF.

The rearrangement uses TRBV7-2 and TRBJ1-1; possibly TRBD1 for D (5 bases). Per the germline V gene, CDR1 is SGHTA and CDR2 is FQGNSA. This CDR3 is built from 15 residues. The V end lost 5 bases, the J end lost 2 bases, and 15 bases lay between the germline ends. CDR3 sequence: CASSPQGRGNTEAFF. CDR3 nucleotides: TGTGCCAGCAGCCCCCAGGGACGGGGAAACACTGAAGCTTTCTTT.

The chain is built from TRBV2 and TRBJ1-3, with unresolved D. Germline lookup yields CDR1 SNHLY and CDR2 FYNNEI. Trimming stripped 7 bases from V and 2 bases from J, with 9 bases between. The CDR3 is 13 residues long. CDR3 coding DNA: TGTGCCAGCAACGGGCAAACTGGAAACACCATATATTTT. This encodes CASNGQTGNTIYF.

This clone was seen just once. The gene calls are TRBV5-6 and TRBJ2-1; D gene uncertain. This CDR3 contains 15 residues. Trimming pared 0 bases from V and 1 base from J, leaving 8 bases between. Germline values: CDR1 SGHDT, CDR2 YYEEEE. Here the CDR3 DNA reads TGTGCCAGCAGCTTGGGTGGGATTTCCTACAATGAGCAGTTCTTC. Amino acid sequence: CASSLGGISYNEQFF.

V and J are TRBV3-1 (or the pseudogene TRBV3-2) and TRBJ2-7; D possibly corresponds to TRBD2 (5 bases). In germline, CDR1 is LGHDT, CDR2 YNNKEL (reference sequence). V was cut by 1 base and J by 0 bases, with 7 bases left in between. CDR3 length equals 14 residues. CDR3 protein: CASSQGTSSYEQYF. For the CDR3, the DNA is TGTGCCAGCAGCCAAGGAACTAGCTCCTACGAGCAGTACTTC.

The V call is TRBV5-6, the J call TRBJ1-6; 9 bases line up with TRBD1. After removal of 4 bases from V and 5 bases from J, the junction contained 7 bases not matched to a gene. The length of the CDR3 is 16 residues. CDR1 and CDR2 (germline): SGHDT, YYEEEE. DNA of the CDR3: TGTGCCAGCAGCCCCGGGACAGGGCGTAATAATTCACCCCTCCACTTT. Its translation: CASSPGTGRNNSPLHF.

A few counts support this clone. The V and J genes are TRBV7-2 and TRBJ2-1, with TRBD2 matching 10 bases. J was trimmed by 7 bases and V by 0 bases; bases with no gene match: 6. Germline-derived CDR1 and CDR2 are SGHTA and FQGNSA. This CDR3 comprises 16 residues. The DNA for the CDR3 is TGTGCCAGCAGCTTAGCATTTAGCGGGGGGAAGAATGAGCAGTTCTTC. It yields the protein CASSLAFSGGKNEQFF.

The CDR3 DNA sequence: TGTGCCATCAGCTCTGGGACTAGCGGGAGCCTGGGCAAAAACATTCAGTACTTC. Translated, it gives CAISSGTSGSLGKNIQYF. The V call is TRBV10-3, the J call TRBJ2-4, with 14 positions matching TRBD2. CDR1 and CDR2 (germline): ENHRY, SYGVKD. The V segment lost 6 bases and the J segment 3 bases; nucleotides outside the gene matches: 10. This CDR3 has 18 residues.

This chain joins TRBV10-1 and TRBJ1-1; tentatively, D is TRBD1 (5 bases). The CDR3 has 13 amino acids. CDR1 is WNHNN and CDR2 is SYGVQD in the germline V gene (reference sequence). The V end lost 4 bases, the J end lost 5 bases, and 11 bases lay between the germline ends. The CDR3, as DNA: TGCGCCAGCAGTGTAGGACAAGGGACTGAAGCTTTCTTT. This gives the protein CASSVGQGTEAFF.

The DNA for the CDR3 is TGCAGCGCACAGGGGGAAAGGGGCACAGATACGCAGTATTTT. As protein: CSAQGERGTDTQYF. The chain recombines TRBV29-1 with TRBJ2-3; 8 bases are shared with TRBD1. V was pared by 7 bases and J by 1 base, with 7 bases of the junction left unmatched. CDR1 and CDR2 (germline): SQVTM, ANQGSEA. CDR3 size: 14 residues.

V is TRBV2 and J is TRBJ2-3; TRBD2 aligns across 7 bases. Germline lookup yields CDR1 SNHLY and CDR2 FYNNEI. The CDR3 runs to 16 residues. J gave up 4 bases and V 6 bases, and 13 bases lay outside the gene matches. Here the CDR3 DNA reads TGTGCCAGCAGCGTTAGTTTTTGGGGGGGTGCAGATACGCAGTATTTT. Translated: CASSVSFWGGADTQYF.

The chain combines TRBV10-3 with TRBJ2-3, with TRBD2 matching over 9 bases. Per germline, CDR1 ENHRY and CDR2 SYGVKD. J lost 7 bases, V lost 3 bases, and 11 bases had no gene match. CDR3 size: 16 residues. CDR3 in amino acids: CAISDPGSGGLYTQYF. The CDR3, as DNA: TGTGCCATCAGTGACCCCGGTAGCGGGGGTCTTTATACGCAGTATTTT.

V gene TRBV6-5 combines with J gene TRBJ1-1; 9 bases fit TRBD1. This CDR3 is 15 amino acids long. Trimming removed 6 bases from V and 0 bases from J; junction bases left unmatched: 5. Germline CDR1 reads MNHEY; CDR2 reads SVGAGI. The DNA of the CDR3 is TGTGCCAGCAGGGGGACAGGGACCATGAACACTGAAGCTTTCTTT. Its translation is CASRGTGTMNTEAFF.

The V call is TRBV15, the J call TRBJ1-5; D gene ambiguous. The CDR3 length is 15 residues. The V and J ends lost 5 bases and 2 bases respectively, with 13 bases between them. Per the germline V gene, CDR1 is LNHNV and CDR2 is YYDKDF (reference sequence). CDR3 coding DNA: TGTGCCACCAGCTCACACCGGGATGGCAATCAGCCCCAGCATTTT. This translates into CATSSHRDGNQPQHF.